This T cell receptor beta chain was profiled in a study of blood T cells in healthy people across ages. Overall study: When template switching was applied, about one barcoded beta molecule was captured per two T cells.

Study results and limitations: Diversity of TCR beta correlated strongly with naive T cell percentage.

Then a second PCR, running about 6 to 12 cycles, was carried out with a sample-barcoded 5' primer and a J-beta primer mix. Via MiXCR, TCRdb re-called the 5' RACE reads, giving one row per CDR3 protein. The table lists about 1,500,000 distinct CDR3 sequences, roughly 27% of them singletons. The authors drew around 11 milliliters of peripheral blood from each donor. In its sample, this clonotype was seen many times. Its cognate antigen is unknown. Looked up from germline, CDR1 is SGHTA and CDR2 is FQGNSA. CDR3 length equals 13 residues. The V and J ends lost 2 bases and 6 bases respectively, with 8 bases between them.

This receptor was obtained from a young woman in good health. The sequencing input was blood. This chain joins TRBV7-2 and TRBJ2-1, with D unclear. DNA for the CDR3: TGTGCCAGCAGCTTATTCCCAAGCAATGAGCAGTTCTTC. This translates into CASSLFPSNEQFF. Drawing the rest from reference TRBV7-2 and TRBJ2-1, the complete variable domain is GAGVSQSPSNKVTEKGKDVELRCDPISGHTALYWYRQSLGQGLEFLIYFQGNSAPDKSGLPSDRFSAERTGGSVSTLTIQRTQQEDSAVYLCASSLFPSNEQFFGPGTRLTVL.